This T cell receptor beta chain derives from a study of monozygotic twins with cystic fibrosis. Notes on the study in general: Clonality was generally low (median approximately 0.0094), higher in the most severe patients. Nucleotide-identical clonotype sharing was significantly higher within monozygotic CF twin pairs than between unrelated CF individuals.

Germline-derived CDR1 and CDR2 are LNHDA and SQIVND (reference sequence). The V end lost 6 bases, the J end lost 3 bases, and 11 bases lay between the germline ends. CDR3 size: 13 residues. Concerning this clone: As yet, its antigen is unknown.

TCRdb's copy holds only in-frame clones and misses some; the assay was immunoSEQ multiplex PCR. The sample yields around 29,000 clones, around 81% seen once. The rearrangement links TRBV19 to TRBJ1-1; a possible D gene is TRBD1 (5 bases). The sample taken for sequencing was blood. This clonotype originated in a girl aged 2-10 years with cystic fibrosis. CDR3 nucleotide sequence: TGTGCCAGTAGGATGACGGGGGACACTGAAGCTTTCTTT. This gives the protein CASRMTGDTEAFF. Full variable domain (missing parts from reference TRBV19 and TRBJ1-1): DGGITQSPKYLFRKEGQNVTLSCEQNLNHDAMYWYRQDPGQGLRLIYYSQIVNDFQKGDIAEGYSVSREKKESFPLTVTSAQKNPTAFYLCASRMTGDTEAFFGQGTRLTVV.